These 15 T cell receptor beta chains were sequenced from one sample in a study of blood T cell repertoires in COVID-19. Profiling relied on immunoSEQ multiplex PCR, and the TCRdb table lists in-frame clones only, not all of them. The data contain tens of thousands of clones, about 89% of them singletons. The source material was peripheral blood. The receptors derive from a man aged 50-60 years with COVID-19, enrolled during active disease.

This chain uses TRBV7-2 with TRBJ2-5, with 9 bases fitting TRBD2. J was trimmed by 5 bases and V by 5 bases; bases with no gene match: 9. This CDR3 spans 15 amino acids. Germline CDR1 and CDR2: SGHTA and FQGNSA. CDR3 bases: TGTGCCAGCAGCCCCCTTGGGACTAGCAGTGAGACCCAGTACTTC. Translating gives CASSPLGTSSETQYF. The full variable domain, completed using reference TRBV7-2 and TRBJ2-5, is GAGVSQSPSNKVTEKGKDVELRCDPISGHTALYWYRQSLGQGLEFLIYFQGNSAPDKSGLPSDRFSAERTGGSVSTLTIQRTQQEDSAVYLCASSPLGTSSETQYFGPGTRLLVL.

The chain combines TRBV7-3 with TRBJ2-5, with D tentatively TRBD1 (5 bases). Germline CDR1 and CDR2: SGHTA and FQGTGA. The V end was cut by 3 bases, the J end by 5 bases, with 10 bases between. The CDR3 is made up of 13 amino acids. The CDR3 sequence: CASSFRVGETQYF. DNA for the CDR3: TGTGCCAGCAGCTTCAGGGTTGGGGAGACCCAGTACTTC.

V usage is TRBV6-5 and J usage is TRBJ2-2; 7 nucleotides line up with TRBD1. This CDR3 region has 15 residues. After removal of 5 bases from V and 6 bases from J, the junction contained 9 bases not matched to a gene. CDR1 is MNHEY, CDR2 SVGAGI, per germline. DNA for the CDR3: TGTGCCAGCAGTACCCGGACAGGCAGTGCCGGGGAGCTGTTTTTT. It yields the protein CASSTRTGSAGELFF.

The chain employs TRBV3-1 (or the pseudogene TRBV3-2) and TRBJ2-5, with 7 positions matching TRBD1. The germline V gene has CDR1 LGHDT and CDR2 YNNKEL (reference sequence). The CDR3 is 15 residues long. With 5 bases clipped from V and 4 bases from J, the junction kept 10 bases outside the gene matches. The CDR3 bases are TGTGCCAGCAGCAAACAACAGGGGTGGGGAGAGACCCAGTACTTC. Translation: CASSKQQGWGETQYF.

This clone occurred a few times. The chain combines TRBV2 with TRBJ2-2; possible D gene TRBD2, 7 bases. V was pared by 7 bases and J by 4 bases, with 13 bases between. The CDR3 is 14 amino acids. CDR1 is SNHLY and CDR2 is FYNNEI in the germline V gene. Written as DNA, the CDR3 is TGTGCCAGCATGTGGGGGGGCTCCACCGGGGAGCTGTTTTTT. Its protein is CASMWGGSTGELFF.

V and J are TRBV7-3 and TRBJ2-2; weak D call: TRBD1 (7 bases). V gave up 5 bases and J gave up 7 bases, with 11 bases separating them. This CDR3 has 13 amino acids. CDR1 and CDR2 from the germline V gene are SGHTA and FQGTGA. This CDR3 reads CASSRGRDGELFF. The CDR3 region has the DNA TGTGCCAGCAGCAGGGGGCGGGACGGGGAGCTGTTTTTT.

This chain uses TRBV7-9 with TRBJ2-7; 8 bases align to TRBD1. Trimming cost V 5 bases and J 5 bases; bases outside gene matches: 5. The CDR3 loop spans 13 amino acids. CDR1 and CDR2 from the germline V gene are SEHNR and FQNEAQ (reference sequence). The CDR3 is CASSPTGDHEQYF. The CDR3 DNA follows: TGTGCCAGCAGCCCGACAGGGGACCACGAGCAGTACTTC.

The V gene is TRBV6-6, the J gene TRBJ1-2, with a possible D match to TRBD1 (5 bases). V lost 2 bases to trimming and J lost 0 bases, with 10 bases between them. The CDR3 extends over 15 amino acids. Germline CDR1 MNHNY, CDR2 SVGAGI (reference sequence). In nucleotides, the CDR3 is TGTGCCAGCAGTTACGGGGGGAACGCTAACTATGGCTACACCTTC. It is translated as CASSYGGNANYGYTF.

The J gene is TRBJ2-3, the V gene TRBV2; D unclear. V was clipped by 5 bases and J by 4 bases, with 7 bases between them. CDR3 size: 12 residues. CDR1 is SNHLY, CDR2 FYNNEI, per germline. The CDR3 spells CASSRTPDTQYF. Written as DNA, the CDR3 is TGTGCCAGCAGTAGAACTCCAGATACGCAGTATTTT. Full variable domain (rest looked up from reference TRBV2 and TRBJ2-3): EPEVTQTPSHQVTQMGQEVILRCVPISNHLYFYWYRQILGQKVEFLVSFYNNEISEKSEIFDDQFSVERPDGSNFTLKIRSTKLEDSAMYFCASSRTPDTQYFGPGTRLTVL.

The chain carries TRBV7-2 and TRBJ1-2, with D perhaps TRBD1 (6 bases). Germline loops: CDR1 SGHTA, CDR2 FQGNSA. This CDR3 has 14 amino acids. Trimming removed 5 bases at V and 6 bases at J, with 16 bases between. The CDR3 region is CASSRSGTTDGYTF. The CDR3 coding sequence is TGTGCCAGCAGCAGGTCCGGGACAACGGATGGCTACACCTTC.

The rearrangement joins TRBV7-3 to TRBJ1-1; possibly TRBD1 for D (6 bases). CDR3 size: 12 residues. The ends were cut back, 5 bases at V and 5 bases at J, with 9 bases in the middle. The V gene's germline CDR1 is SGHTA and CDR2 FQGTGA. In DNA, the CDR3 is TGTGCCAGCAGCGGAACAGGGACTGAAGCTTTCTTT. Residues: CASSGTGTEAFF.

This clone has a single count. V and J are TRBV24-1 and TRBJ2-2; 11 bases line up with TRBD1. Looked up from germline, CDR1 is KGHDR and CDR2 is SFDVKD. This CDR3 contains 17 residues. J was trimmed by 4 bases and V by 4 bases; bases with no gene match: 7. The CDR3 region has the DNA TGTGCCACCAGTGACCTCCCGGGACAGGGGGGCACCGGGGAGCTGTTTTTT. This encodes CATSDLPGQGGTGELFF.

This chain connects TRBV7-2 to TRBJ1-1; D possibly corresponds to TRBD1 (5 bases). The CDR3 runs to 14 residues. V lost 6 bases to trimming and J lost 0 bases, with 11 bases between them. Germline V CDR1 and CDR2: SGHTA, FQGNSA. The CDR3, as DNA: TGTGCCAGCAGTCGAGACAGACTGAACACTGAAGCTTTCTTT. This codes for CASSRDRLNTEAFF.

This CDR3 reads CASSGGTANTEAFF. In DNA form, the CDR3 reads TGCGCCAGCAGCGGCGGGACGGCGAACACTGAAGCTTTCTTT. This sequence joins TRBV5-1 and TRBJ1-1; D possibly corresponds to TRBD1 (5 bases). The CDR3 consists of 14 residues. V lost 4 bases and J 1 base, leaving 11 bases between the germline ends. Germline CDR1 SGHRS, CDR2 YFSETQ.

Here the CDR3 reads CAISGYRTVGGYTF. Written as DNA, the CDR3 is TGTGCCATCAGTGGCTACCGGACAGTAGGTGGCTACACCTTC. V gene TRBV10-3 combines with J gene TRBJ1-2; D possibly corresponds to TRBD1 (6 bases). The CDR3 runs to 14 residues. V dropped 4 bases and J dropped 7 bases, with 16 bases sitting between them. Germline V lookup: CDR1 ENHRY, CDR2 SYGVKD.